The 10 T cell receptor beta chains below were found in one sample sequenced in a study of T cells in Graves' hyperthyroidism and ophthalmopathy. RNA transcripts yielded amplified TCR beta CDR3 regions. HTBI primers were used for first-round RT-PCR of the TCR CDR3. One entry per CDR3 protein, called by TCRdb with MiXCR from the multiplex PCR reads. The sample records 650,000 to 750,000 distinct CDR3 sequences, 11% to 15% being singletons. Sequencing was done on a sample of blood. These receptors came from a woman aged 18-29 years with Graves' hyperthyroidism.

As concerns this clonotype: A clone one base away is much larger, so this may be a read error. This sequence joins TRBV4-1 and TRBJ2-7; either TRBD1 or TRBD2 may fit D (5 bases each). CDR3 size: 15 residues. The V gene's germline CDR1 is MGHRA and CDR2 YSYEKL. V dropped 4 bases and J dropped 6 bases, with 19 bases sitting between them. The CDR3 here is CASSPSWQGACEQYF. In DNA form, the CDR3 reads TGCGCCAGCAGCCCCTCCTGGCAGGGAGCCTGCGAGCAGTACTTC.

This clonotype was counted only a few times. V is TRBV18 and J is TRBJ2-1; D is perhaps TRBD1 (5 bases). CDR3 size: 14 residues. Trimming cost V 3 bases and J 4 bases, with 10 bases left between them. CDR1 is KGHSH and CDR2 is LQKENI in the germline V gene. CDR3 protein: CASSPQTEYNEQFF. CDR3 nucleotides: TGTGCCAGCTCACCCCAGACAGAATACAATGAGCAGTTCTTC.

This clonotype was picked up a small number of times. The J gene is TRBJ1-3, the V gene TRBV6-1; D remains unclear. The CDR3 has 12 amino acids. In germline, CDR1 is MNHNS, CDR2 SASEGT. Trimming left V 8 bases short and J 9 bases short, with 14 bases between. The DNA for the CDR3 is TGTGCCAGCTCCCTTACGAAGGGCACCATATATTTT. Encoded protein: CASSLTKGTIYF.

V is TRBV27 and J is TRBJ1-5; D not certain. V was clipped by 3 bases and J by 6 bases, with 12 bases between them. This CDR3 has 14 residues. The germline V gene has CDR1 MNHEY and CDR2 SMNVEV (reference sequence). CDR3 sequence (DNA): TGTGCCAGCAGTTTCCTAGGGTCCCCTCAGCCCCAGCATTTT. The encoded protein is CASSFLGSPQPQHF.

This clonotype was picked up many times. The chain couples TRBV6-1 to TRBJ2-3, with TRBD1 identical over 9 bases. The V and J ends lost 3 bases and 2 bases, in that order; junction bases with no gene match: 9. The CDR3 runs to 17 residues. Germline V gene sequence: CDR1 MNHNS, CDR2 SASEGT. The DNA of the CDR3 is TGTGCCAGCAGTGATTATCGACAGGGGGGTTTCACAGATACGCAGTATTTT. Translation gives CASSDYRQGGFTDTQYF.

This clonotype was observed many times. The chain recombines TRBV29-1 with TRBJ1-1; TRBD1 might be the D (6 bases). The CDR3 runs to 14 residues. Germline CDR1 reads SQVTM; CDR2 reads ANQGSEA. V shed 8 bases and J shed 1 base, with 17 bases lying between them. The CDR3 sequence: CSSRRGAGNTEAFF. In nucleotides, the CDR3 is TGCAGCTCAAGAAGGGGGGCTGGGAACACTGAAGCTTTCTTT.

The chain links TRBV27 to TRBJ1-5, with 8 positions matching TRBD1. Germline assignment: CDR1 MNHEY and CDR2 SMNVEV (reference sequence). CDR3 length: 16 residues. After removal of 2 bases from V and 4 bases from J, the junction contained 7 bases not matched to a gene. The CDR3 DNA reads TGTGCCAGCAGTTTAGTTCAGGGGGCGAGGAATCAGCCCCAGCATTTT. It specifies CASSLVQGARNQPQHF.

On this clonotype itself: This could be a read error, since a much larger clone is one nucleotide away. Given the absence of the conserved phenylalanine or tryptophan at the CDR3 end, a read error is likely. The J gene is TRBJ1-2, the V gene TRBV5-6; no clear D gene. CDR1 SGHDT and CDR2 YYEEEE come from the germline V gene. This CDR3 is built from 15 residues. V lost 1 base, J lost 0 bases, and 10 bases lay in between. Written as DNA, the CDR3 is TGTGCCAGCAGCTTGCCTACAGCAGCTAACTATGGCTACACCTTA. The encoded protein is CASSLPTAANYGYTL.

Ten or more counts support this clonotype. The chain recombines TRBV30 with TRBJ2-1; 7 bases align to TRBD2. CDR1 is GTSNPN, CDR2 SVGIG, per germline (reference sequence). The CDR3 is 14 amino acids. Trimming cost V 1 base and J 12 bases; bases outside gene matches: 12. CDR3 coding DNA: TGTGCCTGGAGTGAAAGGTGGCGGGGGATATCGCAGTTCTTC. Amino acids: CAWSERWRGISQFF.

This clonotype was seen only a few times. The CDR3 spells CASSHPTGKDEQYF. The CDR3 DNA sequence: TGCGCCAGCAGCCACCCGACAGGAAAAGACGAGCAGTACTTC. The rearrangement uses TRBV4-1 and TRBJ2-7; maybe TRBD1 (6 bases). This CDR3 contains 14 residues. V was clipped by 3 bases and J by 5 bases, with 14 bases between them. Germline CDR1 MGHRA, CDR2 YSYEKL.